These T cell receptor beta chains were read from a single sample in a study of a mutant IDH1 vaccine in newly diagnosed glioma. These receptors' targets are unknown. Repertoires were generated with immunoSEQ multiplex PCR, while TCRdb's copy carries only in-frame clones and drops some. Among 45,000 to 50,000 clones listed, around nine tenths were seen once. This material consisted of PBMCs, taken from a glioma patient whose treatment included an IDH1 peptide vaccine. These receptors were taken from a woman between 40 and 50 years old with glioma. Each CDR3 is given with its conserved first and last residue. D genes are given only for firm matches. Clone size appears in some rows only: once, few, many, or a class for an expanded clone.

abundance: NA
j_gene: TRBJ1-1
v_gene: TRBV4-3
d_gene: TRBD1
CDR3aa: CASSFRGRGTEAFF
CDR3nt: TGCGCCAGCAGCTTCAGGGGGCGAGGAACTGAAGCTTTCTTT

abundance: NA
j_gene: TRBJ1-1
v_gene: TRBV6-1
d_gene: NA
CDR3aa: CASSEGSVPNTEAFF
CDR3nt: TGTGCCAGCAGTGAAGGTAGTGTGCCGAACACTGAAGCTTTCTTT

abundance: NA
j_gene: TRBJ2-3
v_gene: TRBV5-1
d_gene: NA
CDR3aa: CASSLVGPDTQYF
CDR3nt: TGCGCCAGCAGCTTGGTAGGCCCAGATACGCAGTATTTT

abundance: NA
j_gene: TRBJ1-1
v_gene: TRBV11-1
d_gene: NA
CDR3aa: CANQAGPHTEAFF
CDR3nt: TGTGCCAACCAAGCAGGACCGCACACTGAAGCTTTCTTT

abundance: NA
j_gene: TRBJ2-5
v_gene: TRBV11-2
d_gene: TRBD1
CDR3aa: CATRMMTGGAETQYF
CDR3nt: TGTGCCACCAGAATGATGACAGGGGGCGCGGAGACCCAGTACTTC

abundance: NA
j_gene: TRBJ1-2
v_gene: TRBV5-1
d_gene: TRBD1
CDR3aa: CASSLAGTGYYGYTF
CDR3nt: TGCGCCAGCAGCTTGGCCGGGACAGGGTACTATGGCTACACCTTC

abundance: NA
j_gene: TRBJ2-5
v_gene: TRBV7-9
d_gene: NA
CDR3aa: CASSFSSAGLYKETQYF
CDR3nt: TGTGCCAGCAGCTTTTCGAGCGCGGGACTCTACAAAGAGACCCAGTACTTC

abundance: once
j_gene: TRBJ1-2
v_gene: TRBV2
d_gene: NA
CDR3aa: CASSELGQSVSYGYTF
CDR3nt: TGTGCCAGCAGTGAACTAGGTCAGTCCGTTTCCTATGGCTACACCTTC

abundance: NA
j_gene: TRBJ1-2
v_gene: TRBV30
d_gene: NA
CDR3aa: CAWSVPGLRGTRGGKYGYTF
CDR3nt: TGTGCCTGGAGTGTACCGGGACTCCGGGGGACTAGGGGGGGGAAATATGGCTACACCTTC

abundance: NA
j_gene: TRBJ2-1
v_gene: TRBV6-5
d_gene: NA
CDR3aa: CASSSFGTGLNEQFF
CDR3nt: TGTGCCAGCAGTTCCTTCGGGACGGGCTTAAATGAGCAGTTCTTC

abundance: NA
j_gene: TRBJ1-1
v_gene: TRBV9
d_gene: NA
CDR3aa: CASSVGALRDTEAFF
CDR3nt: TGTGCCAGCAGCGTAGGGGCACTACGGGACACTGAAGCTTTCTTT

abundance: NA
j_gene: TRBJ1-1
v_gene: TRBV5-4
d_gene: NA
CDR3aa: CASSLREGAEAFF
CDR3nt: TGTGCCAGCAGCCTTCGCGAAGGGGCCGAAGCTTTCTTT

abundance: NA
j_gene: TRBJ2-7
v_gene: TRBV28
d_gene: NA
CDR3aa: CASSSDLFYEQYF
CDR3nt: TGTGCCAGCAGTTCGGACTTATTCTACGAGCAGTACTTC

abundance: NA
j_gene: TRBJ1-2
v_gene: TRBV19
d_gene: NA
CDR3aa: CASSSLRRISPLDYGYTF
CDR3nt: TGTGCCAGTAGTAGTCTTCGGCGGATTTCCCCTCTGGACTATGGCTACACCTTC

abundance: once
j_gene: TRBJ2-1
v_gene: TRBV4-1
d_gene: TRBD2
CDR3aa: CASSQLGTSGSPEQFF
CDR3nt: TGCGCCAGCAGCCAACTGGGGACTAGCGGGTCGCCTGAGCAGTTCTTC

abundance: NA
j_gene: TRBJ2-2
v_gene: TRBV28
d_gene: TRBD2
CDR3aa: CASAPGGSRNTGELFF
CDR3nt: TGTGCCAGCGCTCCGGGAGGGAGTAGGAACACCGGGGAGCTGTTTTTT

abundance: NA
j_gene: TRBJ2-1
v_gene: TRBV9
d_gene: TRBD2
CDR3aa: CASSPGRAGLPYNEQFF
CDR3nt: TGTGCCAGCAGCCCTGGGAGGGCGGGTCTCCCCTACAATGAGCAGTTCTTC

abundance: NA
j_gene: TRBJ2-5
v_gene: TRBV27
d_gene: TRBD2
CDR3aa: CASRSYSGGEETQYF
CDR3nt: TGTGCCAGCAGGTCCTATAGCGGGGGGGAAGAGACCCAGTACTTC

abundance: NA
j_gene: TRBJ2-5
v_gene: TRBV18
d_gene: TRBD2
CDR3aa: CASSRTSGRGETQYF
CDR3nt: TGTGCCAGCTCTCGGACTAGCGGGAGGGGAGAGACCCAGTACTTC

abundance: NA
j_gene: TRBJ2-1
v_gene: TRBV10-2
d_gene: TRBD1
CDR3aa: CASRQGSSYNEQFF
CDR3nt: TGCGCCAGCAGACAGGGGAGCTCCTACAATGAGCAGTTCTTC

abundance: once
j_gene: TRBJ2-7
v_gene: TRBV6-6
d_gene: NA
CDR3aa: CASSSPGTYEQYF
CDR3nt: TGTGCCAGCAGTTCCCCTGGGACCTACGAGCAGTACTTC

abundance: NA
j_gene: TRBJ1-1
v_gene: TRBV6-1
d_gene: NA
CDR3aa: CASSERQWKREAFF
CDR3nt: TGTGCCAGCAGTGAACGACAGTGGAAAAGAGAAGCTTTCTTT

abundance: NA
j_gene: TRBJ2-2
v_gene: TRBV10-1
d_gene: NA
CDR3aa: CATPVPKGYVDRSLGELFF
CDR3nt: TGCGCCACCCCTGTTCCTAAAGGTTACGTGGACCGGAGTCTCGGGGAGCTGTTTTTT

abundance: NA
j_gene: TRBJ1-2
v_gene: TRBV6-5
d_gene: NA
CDR3aa: CASSHHPLDSYGYTF
CDR3nt: TGTGCCAGCAGCCACCACCCCTTGGACAGCTATGGCTACACCTTC

abundance: NA
j_gene: TRBJ2-7
v_gene: TRBV29-1
d_gene: NA
CDR3aa: CSVIPGDSYEQYF
CDR3nt: TGCAGCGTAATCCCCGGGGACTCCTACGAGCAGTACTTC

abundance: NA
j_gene: TRBJ1-5
v_gene: TRBV6-6
d_gene: NA
CDR3aa: CASSHDNQPQHF
CDR3nt: TGTGCCAGCAGCCATGACAATCAGCCCCAGCATTTT

abundance: NA
j_gene: TRBJ2-1
v_gene: TRBV9
d_gene: NA
CDR3aa: CASSASPRTSNEQFF
CDR3nt: TGTGCCAGCAGTGCCTCACCTCGGACTTCCAATGAGCAGTTCTTC

abundance: NA
j_gene: TRBJ2-7
v_gene: TRBV28
d_gene: TRBD1
CDR3aa: CASSSRQGTEQYF
CDR3nt: TGTGCCAGCAGTTCCCGACAGGGGACCGAGCAGTACTTC

abundance: NA
j_gene: TRBJ1-6
v_gene: TRBV5-4
d_gene: NA
CDR3aa: CASSGYNSPLHF
CDR3nt: TGTGCCAGCAGCGGCTATAATTCACCCCTCCACTTT

abundance: NA
j_gene: TRBJ1-2
v_gene: TRBV28
d_gene: TRBD1
CDR3aa: CASSSGQSNYGYTF
CDR3nt: TGTGCCAGCAGTTCGGGACAGTCTAACTATGGCTACACCTTC

abundance: NA
j_gene: TRBJ1-1
v_gene: TRBV5-1
d_gene: NA
CDR3aa: CASKTGGGWTTEAFF
CDR3nt: TGCGCCAGCAAGACCGGCGGGGGTTGGACCACTGAAGCTTTCTTT

abundance: few
j_gene: TRBJ2-7
v_gene: TRBV7-2
d_gene: NA
CDR3aa: CASSFQGNLYEQYF
CDR3nt: TGTGCCAGCAGCTTTCAAGGGAACCTATACGAGCAGTACTTC

abundance: NA
j_gene: TRBJ1-1
v_gene: TRBV10-3
d_gene: TRBD1
CDR3aa: CAAGQGVIAEAFF
CDR3nt: TGTGCCGCCGGACAGGGGGTGATAGCTGAAGCTTTCTTT

abundance: NA
j_gene: TRBJ2-5
v_gene: TRBV5-1
d_gene: NA
CDR3aa: CASSLGDFQETQYF
CDR3nt: TGCGCCAGCAGCTTGGGGGACTTCCAAGAGACCCAGTACTTC

abundance: NA
j_gene: TRBJ2-3
v_gene: TRBV29-1
d_gene: TRBD1
CDR3aa: CSVAPDRGNTQYF
CDR3nt: TGCAGCGTTGCCCCGGACAGGGGAAATACGCAGTATTTT

abundance: NA
j_gene: TRBJ2-5
v_gene: TRBV9
d_gene: TRBD1
CDR3aa: CASSGSGQGPLETQYF
CDR3nt: TGTGCCAGCAGCGGTTCGGGACAGGGCCCTCTGGAGACCCAGTACTTC

abundance: NA
j_gene: TRBJ1-5
v_gene: TRBV18
d_gene: NA
CDR3aa: CASSPPGASGNQPQHF
CDR3nt: TGTGCCAGCTCACCACCGGGGGCGTCGGGCAATCAGCCCCAGCATTTT

abundance: NA
j_gene: TRBJ1-3
v_gene: TRBV20-1
d_gene: NA
CDR3aa: CSARGRNTIYF
CDR3nt: TGCAGTGCTAGAGGCAGAAACACCATATATTTT

abundance: NA
j_gene: TRBJ1-1
v_gene: TRBV9
d_gene: NA
CDR3aa: CASSVHLPGGPGIQAFF
CDR3nt: TGTGCCAGCAGCGTTCACCTCCCGGGGGGGCCTGGTATCCAAGCTTTCTTT

abundance: NA
j_gene: TRBJ1-2
v_gene: TRBV28
d_gene: NA
CDR3aa: CASSLRQGLNGYTF
CDR3nt: TGTGCCAGCAGTTTAAGGCAGGGTTTGAATGGCTACACCTTC

abundance: NA
j_gene: TRBJ2-3
v_gene: TRBV4-2
d_gene: TRBD2
CDR3aa: CASSHPGLAGNTDTQYF
CDR3nt: TGTGCCAGCAGCCACCCGGGACTAGCGGGAAACACAGATACGCAGTATTTT

abundance: NA
j_gene: TRBJ2-2
v_gene: TRBV10-3
d_gene: NA
CDR3aa: CAISEDPGIAGELFF
CDR3nt: TGTGCCATCAGTGAGGACCCAGGTATAGCCGGGGAGCTGTTTTTT

abundance: NA
j_gene: TRBJ1-2
v_gene: TRBV28
d_gene: NA
CDR3aa: CASSPGANYGYTF
CDR3nt: TGTGCCAGCAGTCCCGGGGCGAACTATGGCTACACCTTC

abundance: NA
j_gene: TRBJ1-2
v_gene: TRBV7-9
d_gene: NA
CDR3aa: CASSHTKGHPANYGYTF
CDR3nt: TGTGCCAGCAGCCACACTAAAGGACACCCCGCTAACTATGGCTACACCTTC